The 21 T cell receptor beta chains below were found in one sample sequenced in a study of PD-L1 blockade in urothelial cancer. Repertoires were generated with immunoSEQ multiplex PCR, while TCRdb's copy carries only in-frame clones and drops some. This sample has roughly 56,000 clones, with 86% found just once. Sample time point: pretreatment peripheral blood. The specimen comprised PBMCs, sampled around atezolizumab (anti-PD-L1) treatment. These receptors were taken from a man aged 60-69 years with urothelial cancer.

V and J are TRBV18 and TRBJ1-5, with unresolved D. V lost 3 bases, J lost 3 bases, and 9 bases lay in between. CDR3 size: 14 residues. CDR1 KGHSH and CDR2 LQKENI come from the germline V gene. CDR3 sequence reads: CASSPAGNNQPQHF. The CDR3 bases are TGTGCCAGCTCACCGGCCGGGAACAATCAGCCCCAGCATTTT. Looking up the rest from reference TRBV18 and TRBJ1-5 gives the full variable domain: NAGVMQNPRHLVRRRGQEARLRCSPMKGHSHVYWYRQLPEEGLKFMVYLQKENIIDESGMPKERFSAEFPKEGPSILRIQQVVRGDSAAYFCASSPAGNNQPQHFGDGTRLSIL.

This chain joins TRBV6-5 and TRBJ2-5, with a possible D match to TRBD2 (6 bases). CDR1 and CDR2 from the germline V gene are MNHEY and SVGAGI. The CDR3 has 14 residues. V was cut by 10 bases and J by 5 bases, with 20 bases left in between. The CDR3 spells CATTYTGVRETQYF. The CDR3 DNA reads TGTGCCACAACGTATACGGGAGTTAGGGAGACCCAGTACTTC.

The rearrangement uses TRBV18 and TRBJ1-1, with unresolved D. Per germline, CDR1 KGHSH and CDR2 LQKENI. V gave up 6 bases and J gave up 6 bases, with 23 bases separating them. The CDR3 spans 16 residues. CDR3 DNA: TGTGCCAGCTCCCGAAACGGGGAAGCCGACGCGTCTGAAGCTTTCTTT. Its protein product is CASSRNGEADASEAFF.

This chain links TRBV7-2 with TRBJ2-3; D is uncertain. With 4 bases removed from V and 5 bases from J, the gap between germline ends came to 10 bases. The CDR3 has 13 residues. The germline CDR1 and CDR2 sequences are SGHTA and FQGNSA. Here the CDR3 reads CASSSEALDTQYF. The CDR3 DNA reads as TGTGCCAGCAGCTCAGAGGCCTTAGATACGCAGTATTTT.

This clone was counted ten times or more. The chain couples TRBV4-1 to TRBJ1-3, with D hard to call. Trimming cost V 4 bases and J 8 bases, with 15 bases left between them. CDR1 and CDR2 (germline): MGHRA, YSYEKL. CDR3 length equals 14 residues. The CDR3 is CASSRPGGTDTIYF. CDR3 DNA sequence: TGCGCCAGCAGCCGCCCTGGCGGTACGGACACCATATATTTT.

V gene TRBV5-6 combines with J gene TRBJ1-2; maybe TRBD1 (5 bases). The CDR3 length is 17 residues. V lost 3 bases to trimming and J lost 7 bases, with 25 bases between them. The germline gives CDR1 SGHDT, CDR2 YYEEEE. This CDR3 reads CASSWGGWQDPLRGYTF. CDR3 in DNA: TGTGCCAGCAGCTGGGGGGGGTGGCAGGACCCTCTCCGTGGCTACACCTTC.

J is TRBJ1-4 and V is TRBV12-5, with D perhaps matching TRBD1 (5 bases). The CDR3 is made up of 15 amino acids. CDR1 and CDR2 from the germline V gene are LGHNT and FRNRAP. V was pared by 5 bases and J by 2 bases, with 12 bases between. The CDR3 nucleotides are TGTGCTAGTGGTCCCCTGGGGGGGACTAATGAAAAACTGTTTTTT. Protein product: CASGPLGGTNEKLFF.

This sequence joins TRBV29-1 and TRBJ1-2; no definite D call. Germline V CDR1 and CDR2: SQVTM, ANQGSEA. V lost 7 bases and J lost 8, with 17 bases in between. This CDR3 spans 12 amino acids. CDR3 in DNA: TGCAGCGCCGCACACGGAGTATTCGGCTACACCTTC. Encoded protein: CSAAHGVFGYTF.

The J gene is TRBJ2-7, the V gene TRBV9, with D possibly TRBD2 on 5 matching bases. There are 16 residues in the CDR3. Germline loops: CDR1 SGDLS, CDR2 YYNGEE. Trimming pared 0 bases from V and 2 bases from J, leaving 15 bases between. The CDR3 protein is CASSVEAGSETYEQYF. CDR3 DNA: TGTGCCAGCAGCGTAGAGGCGGGCTCCGAAACCTACGAGCAGTACTTC.

The chain combines TRBV2 with TRBJ2-2; no reliable D call. The CDR3 loop spans 11 amino acids. Trimming left V 7 bases short and J 6 bases short, with 6 bases between. Germline lookup yields CDR1 SNHLY and CDR2 FYNNEI. The DNA for the CDR3 is TGTGCCAGCAACGCGGCCGGGGAGCTGTTTTTT. Protein sequence: CASNAAGELFF.

The chain uses TRBV27 and TRBJ2-3, with 10 bases lining up with TRBD2. The CDR3 is 14 residues long. Germline V CDR1 and CDR2: MNHEY, SMNVEV (reference sequence). V lost 6 bases and J lost 6; bases outside the gene matches: 6. CDR3 sequence (DNA): TGTGCCAGCAGATTAGCGGGGGGTTCGGATACGCAGTATTTT. Amino acids: CASRLAGGSDTQYF.

The chain carries TRBV18 and TRBJ2-5; possible D gene TRBD2, 6 bases. Trimming left V 5 bases short and J 7 bases short, with 20 bases between. The CDR3 is 15 residues long. CDR1 KGHSH and CDR2 LQKENI come from the germline V gene. CDR3 sequence (DNA): TGTGCCAGCTCATCAGAGGGGACTCAGCCGGCGACCCAGTACTTC. It specifies CASSSEGTQPATQYF.

The sample holds a few counts of this clone. The V and J genes are TRBV5-1 and TRBJ2-1; D unclear. V lost 0 bases to trimming and J lost 2 bases, with 6 bases between them. The CDR3 has 14 amino acids. Looked up from germline, CDR1 is SGHRS and CDR2 is YFSETQ. CDR3 in DNA: TGCGCCAGCAGCTTGGAACAGACCTACAATGAGCAGTTCTTC. Protein: CASSLEQTYNEQFF.

This clone has more than one count but fewer than ten. DNA of the CDR3: TGTGCCATCAGTGAGGACAGGGGGCAGAATGAAAAACTGTTTTTT. Translated: CAISEDRGQNEKLFF. This rearrangement joins TRBV10-3 to TRBJ1-4, with 10 positions matching TRBD1. V dropped 2 bases and J dropped 5; count of bases not matched to a gene: 2. In germline, CDR1 is ENHRY, CDR2 SYGVKD. The CDR3 totals 15 residues.

In this sample, this clone turned up a few times. The chain employs TRBV10-3 and TRBJ2-3; a weak D match, TRBD2 (6 bases). The CDR3 sequence is 16 residues long. V dropped 4 bases and J dropped 2 bases, with 16 bases sitting between them. The germline CDR1 and CDR2 sequences are ENHRY and SYGVKD. CDR3: CAISVGRRGITDTQYF. CDR3 nucleotide sequence: TGTGCCATCAGTGTCGGGAGAAGGGGAATCACAGATACGCAGTATTTT.

The table lists this clone with a count of one. The chain is built from TRBV5-1 and TRBJ2-7; 13 nucleotides match TRBD2. Per germline, CDR1 SGHRS and CDR2 YFSETQ. The ends lost 4 bases at V and 2 bases at J; junction bases unmatched: 6. The CDR3 sequence is 16 residues long. CDR3 loop: CASSRKTSGRAYEQYF. The CDR3 DNA reads TGCGCCAGCAGCCGTAAAACTAGCGGGAGGGCCTACGAGCAGTACTTC.

This clone appeared once. Here the CDR3 DNA reads TGTGCCAGCAGCCAAAAAACTAGCGGGAGTTTGTACGAGCAGTACTTC. This encodes CASSQKTSGSLYEQYF. This chain uses TRBV4-2 with TRBJ2-7, with 11 bases aligning to TRBD2. The CDR3 totals 16 residues. The trim removed 2 bases at V and 4 bases at J, leaving 7 bases unmatched. Germline CDR1 and CDR2: LGHNA and YNFKEQ.

This clone was counted a single time. This chain uses TRBV11-2 with TRBJ1-1; TRBD1 matches at 7 bases. In germline, CDR1 is SGHAT, CDR2 FQNNGV. CDR3 length equals 14 residues. The junction had 5 bases not matched to a gene; V was cut back by 3 bases and J by 4 bases. For the CDR3, the DNA is TGTGCCAGCAGCTTCCCGACAGGGAGCACTGAAGCTTTCTTT. This gives the protein CASSFPTGSTEAFF.

The chain employs TRBV6-1 and TRBJ2-1; 13 bases agree with TRBD2. CDR1 and CDR2 from the germline V gene are MNHNS and SASEGT. Germline trimming cut 2 bases from V and 1 base from J; bases unmatched to any gene: 5. The CDR3 is 18 amino acids. The CDR3: CASSERRLAGGSYNEQFF. The CDR3 DNA reads TGTGCCAGCAGTGAACGACGACTAGCGGGGGGTTCCTACAATGAGCAGTTCTTC.

This chain uses TRBV6-5 with TRBJ1-5; 7 bases match TRBD1. The CDR3 extends over 15 amino acids. V was clipped by 9 bases and J by 6 bases; unmatched bases: 14. CDR1 is MNHEY, CDR2 SVGAGI, per germline. The DNA of the CDR3 is TGTGCCAGTAACCCTACAGGGGCGTCAGGTCAGCCCCAGCATTTT. It codes for CASNPTGASGQPQHF.

V gene TRBV6-1 combines with J gene TRBJ1-6; D might be TRBD1 (6 bases). The germline V gene has CDR1 MNHNS and CDR2 SASEGT. Deletions cut 9 bases from V and 3 bases from J, with 15 bases between. The CDR3 has 15 amino acids. The CDR3 DNA reads TGTGCCAGTAACCGGGACATAGACTATAATTCACCCCTCCACTTT. Translating it yields CASNRDIDYNSPLHF.